The 27 T cell receptor beta chains in this list originate from one sample, sequenced in a study of CD8+ T cells in alopecia areata. cDNA reverse transcribed from extracted RNA served as the sequencing template. TCRdb's copy holds only in-frame clones and misses some; the assay was immunoSEQ multiplex PCR. The table lists more than 200,000 clones, less than 50% of them singletons. Indicated treatment: oral pan-JAK inhibitor, 5-10 mg twice daily. The input for sequencing was CD4+ T cells sorted from blood, taken at approximately week 37, from a patient treated with tofacitinib. These receptors came from a human donor with alopecia areata.

This chain connects TRBV6-5 to TRBJ2-5; the D is unclear. Germline values: CDR1 MNHEY, CDR2 SVGAGI. The CDR3 covers 14 residues. With 8 bases removed from V and 2 bases from J, the gap between germline ends came to 15 bases. The DNA for the CDR3 is TGTGCCAGCTCCGCGACGGGTTGGCAAGAGACCCAGTACTTC. The encoded protein is CASSATGWQETQYF.

The rearrangement uses TRBV2 and TRBJ2-5, with a possible D match to TRBD2 (5 bases). The CDR3 covers 14 residues. V lost 7 bases and J 0 bases, leaving 12 bases between the germline ends. The V gene's germline CDR1 is SNHLY and CDR2 FYNNEI. DNA of the CDR3: TGTGCCAGCACTTTGAGGGAATACCAAGAGACCCAGTACTTC. Translation gives CASTLREYQETQYF.

This chain uses TRBV19 with TRBJ2-7; no firm D call. Germline V gene lookup returns CDR1 LNHDA and CDR2 SQIVND (reference sequence). The CDR3 has 14 amino acids. Trimming removed 6 bases at V and 0 bases at J, with 12 bases between. CDR3 protein: CASRPGQSSYEQYF. As DNA, the CDR3 is TGTGCCAGTAGGCCTGGTCAGTCCTCCTACGAGCAGTACTTC.

This clone turned up a few times. The gene calls are TRBV29-1 and TRBJ2-5, with 10 bases fitting TRBD2. The CDR3 loop spans 15 amino acids. Germline V gene sequence: CDR1 SQVTM, CDR2 ANQGSEA. Trimming removed 5 bases from V and 4 bases from J; junction bases left unmatched: 10. CDR3 bases: TGCAGCGTTAATCTAGCGGGAGTAGGGCGAGAGACCCAGTACTTC. This gives the protein CSVNLAGVGRETQYF.

Regarding this clone: The same CDR3 also results from other DNA sequences found in this sample. V is TRBV2 and J is TRBJ2-2; no clear D. The CDR3 loop spans 13 amino acids. CDR1 is SNHLY, CDR2 FYNNEI, per germline. V was shortened by 5 bases and J by 1 base, with 5 bases between the two germline ends. CDR3 nucleotide sequence: TGTGCCAGCAGTAGGGAGAACACCGGGGAGCTGTTTTTT. Translated: CASSRENTGELFF.

The sample holds a few counts of this clone. The chain combines TRBV5-4 with TRBJ1-2; 9 nucleotides agree with TRBD1. This CDR3 is built from 13 residues. Germline loops: CDR1 SGHNT, CDR2 YYREEE (reference sequence). V gave up 9 bases and J gave up 5 bases; unmatched junction bases: 8. The CDR3 bases are TGTGCCACCAAACAGGGGGCGCAGTATGGCTACACCTTC. Amino acids: CATKQGAQYGYTF.

This clone has a handful of counts. The rearrangement links TRBV28 to TRBJ2-7; a possible D gene is TRBD2 (6 bases). V gave up 3 bases and J gave up 7 bases, with 19 bases separating them. The CDR3 extends over 15 amino acids. Germline values: CDR1 MDHEN, CDR2 SYDVKM. CDR3 sequence (DNA): TGTGCCAGCAGTTTCGGGCCCCGGGCTGGGGGGGAGCAGTACTTC. It yields the protein CASSFGPRAGGEQYF.

The rearrangement links TRBV28 to TRBJ2-7, with 7 bases identical to TRBD1. Germline-derived CDR1 and CDR2 are MDHEN and SYDVKM. The CDR3 extends over 15 amino acids. V shed 4 bases, J shed 2 bases, and the junction held 8 bases outside the gene matches. The DNA for the CDR3 is TGTGCCAGCAGTTCTACAGGGGTGCCCCCCTACGAGCAGTACTTC. As protein: CASSSTGVPPYEQYF.

The chain joins TRBV29-1 to TRBJ1-2, with TRBD1 matching over 9 bases. The V and J ends lost 5 bases and 5 bases, in that order; junction bases with no gene match: 6. Germline V lookup: CDR1 SQVTM, CDR2 ANQGSEA. This CDR3 is built from 13 residues. The CDR3 loop is CSVIVQGAYGYTF. The CDR3 DNA reads TGCAGCGTTATTGTACAGGGGGCTTATGGCTACACCTTC.

The gene calls are TRBV7-2 and TRBJ1-2; D is unclear. Germline-derived CDR1 and CDR2 are SGHTA and FQGNSA. V lost 2 bases to trimming and J lost 3 bases, with 13 bases between them. CDR3 length equals 15 residues. DNA of the CDR3: TGTGCCAGCAGCTTAACTCTGCCGAGCGACTATGGCTACACCTTC. It is translated as CASSLTLPSDYGYTF. Variable domain in full (rest from reference TRBV7-2 and TRBJ1-2): GAGVSQSPSNKVTEKGKDVELRCDPISGHTALYWYRQSLGQGLEFLIYFQGNSAPDKSGLPSDRFSAERTGGSVSTLTIQRTQQEDSAVYLCASSLTLPSDYGYTFGSGTRLTVV.

The V gene is TRBV6-5, the J gene TRBJ2-4; D possibly corresponds to TRBD2 (5 bases). CDR3 length: 15 residues. The germline V gene encodes CDR1 MNHEY and CDR2 SVGAGI. V was cut by 4 bases and J by 3 bases, with 13 bases left in between. The DNA of the CDR3 is TGTGCCAGCAGTTCGAGGGTGAAACACAAAAACATTCAGTACTTC. Its protein is CASSSRVKHKNIQYF.

The chain links TRBV30 to TRBJ1-2; 8 positions match TRBD1. V was clipped by 4 bases and J by 1 base; unmatched bases: 8. The germline V gene has CDR1 GTSNPN and CDR2 SVGIG (reference sequence). The CDR3 contains 15 residues. CDR3 DNA sequence: TGTGCCTGGACCAGGACAGGGACCGGTAACTATGGCTACACCTTC. Residues: CAWTRTGTGNYGYTF.

The chain employs TRBV7-6 and TRBJ2-7; no reliable D call. This CDR3 spans 12 amino acids. Germline V CDR1 and CDR2: SGHVS, FNYEAQ. With 3 bases removed from V and 12 bases from J, the gap between germline ends came to 15 bases. CDR3 region: CASSFDGEPRYF. CDR3 DNA: TGTGCCAGCAGCTTCGACGGAGAACCACGGTACTTC.

The chain recombines TRBV18 with TRBJ2-1, with TRBD1 matching 8 bases. Unmatched junction bases numbered 4, after V lost 1 base and J lost 5 bases. The CDR3 spans 15 residues. The V gene's germline CDR1 is KGHSH and CDR2 LQKENI. As DNA, the CDR3 is TGTGCCAGCTCACCACGACAGGGGATCCACAATGAGCAGTTCTTC. Amino acids: CASSPRQGIHNEQFF.

The rearrangement uses TRBV5-1 and TRBJ2-1; weak D call: TRBD2 (5 bases). The V gene lost 2 bases and the J gene lost 7 bases, with 10 bases spanning the gap. The CDR3 is 13 residues long. Per the germline V gene, CDR1 is SGHRS and CDR2 is YFSETQ. CDR3 loop: CASSFDRDNEQFF. The CDR3 DNA follows: TGCGCCAGCAGCTTTGACCGGGATAATGAGCAGTTCTTC.

The J gene is TRBJ1-1, the V gene TRBV18; D call uncertain. CDR3 length: 12 amino acids. Trimming shortened V by 3 bases and J by 4 bases, and 6 bases separated the two germline ends. Germline V gene lookup returns CDR1 KGHSH and CDR2 LQKENI. The CDR3 loop reads CASSPRVTEAFF. DNA of the CDR3: TGTGCCAGCTCACCGAGAGTCACTGAAGCTTTCTTT.

CDR3: CASSPLAATDTQYF. CDR3 coding DNA: TGTGCCAGCAGTCCCTTAGCGGCCACAGATACGCAGTATTTT. The chain carries TRBV6-6 and TRBJ2-3; the D gene is possibly TRBD2 (6 bases). Trimming shortened V by 5 bases and J by 2 bases, and 11 bases separated the two germline ends. From germline, CDR1 is MNHNY and CDR2 SVGAGI (reference sequence). This CDR3 is built from 14 residues.

This clone came up a few times. The chain joins TRBV14 to TRBJ2-3; TRBD2 is a possible D gene (5 bases). CDR1 SGHDN and CDR2 FVKESK come from the germline V gene. V was clipped by 0 bases and J by 2 bases, with 15 bases between them. The CDR3 sequence is 17 residues long. As DNA, the CDR3 is TGTGCCAGCAGCCAAGATTGGTGGGAGAGTGCCACAGATACGCAGTATTTT. Its translation: CASSQDWWESATDTQYF.

The CDR3 loop is CASSNTHRQYF. CDR3 nucleotide sequence: TGTGCCAGCAGTAACACGCACCGACAGTACTTC. The gene calls are TRBV2 and TRBJ2-5; the D is unclear. The CDR3 runs 11 residues. Trimming stripped 5 bases from V and 11 bases from J, with 12 bases between. Germline CDR1 reads SNHLY; CDR2 reads FYNNEI.

The chain recombines TRBV4-1 with TRBJ1-5, with 10 nucleotides matching TRBD1. Trimming removed 4 bases from V and 7 bases from J; junction bases left unmatched: 7. The CDR3 length is 15 residues. The germline CDR1 and CDR2 sequences are MGHRA and YSYEKL. The CDR3 spells CASSRSGTGDQPQHF. The CDR3 DNA reads as TGCGCCAGCAGCCGTTCCGGGACAGGGGACCAGCCCCAGCATTTT.

The V gene is TRBV19, the J gene TRBJ2-7; D is undetermined. CDR3 length: 13 residues. The germline V and J ends were trimmed by 3 bases and 1 base, with 7 bases remaining between them. Per the germline V gene, CDR1 is LNHDA and CDR2 is SQIVND (reference sequence). CDR3 coding DNA: TGTGCCAGTAGTATTGACCGATCCTACGAGCAGTACTTC. Protein sequence: CASSIDRSYEQYF. Full variable domain (rest looked up from reference TRBV19 and TRBJ2-7): DGGITQSPKYLFRKEGQNVTLSCEQNLNHDAMYWYRQDPGQGLRLIYYSQIVNDFQKGDIAEGYSVSREKKESFPLTVTSAQKNPTAFYLCASSIDRSYEQYFGPGTRLTVT.

The rearrangement links TRBV5-6 to TRBJ2-1, with D perhaps matching TRBD1 (6 bases). Trimming pared 4 bases from V and 10 bases from J, leaving 12 bases between. The CDR3 has 12 residues. CDR1 and CDR2 from the germline V gene are SGHDT and YYEEEE. Here the CDR3 DNA reads TGTGCCAGCAGCCTAGATGACAGGGAGCAGTTCTTC. Protein sequence: CASSLDDREQFF.

This clone turned up a few times. The chain links TRBV27 to TRBJ2-5; TRBD1 aligns across 7 bases. CDR1 is MNHEY, CDR2 SMNVEV, per germline (reference sequence). The CDR3 is made up of 14 amino acids. Unmatched junction bases numbered 4, after V lost 5 bases and J lost 1 base. This CDR3 reads CASSRYRGQETQYF. Written as DNA, the CDR3 is TGTGCCAGCAGTCGATACAGGGGCCAAGAGACCCAGTACTTC.

Only a few counts were recorded for this clone. The chain couples TRBV30 to TRBJ2-7; 7 positions agree with TRBD1. This CDR3 spans 13 amino acids. Per the germline V gene, CDR1 is GTSNPN and CDR2 is SVGIG (reference sequence). The V segment lost 8 bases and the J segment 3 bases; nucleotides outside the gene matches: 10. The CDR3 protein is CAGAGGSLYEQYF. For the CDR3, the DNA is TGTGCCGGGGCAGGGGGTTCCCTCTACGAGCAGTACTTC.

The gene calls are TRBV21-1 and TRBJ2-2; TRBD2, the table's D call, was not compared with the DNA. TRBV21-1 is reported as a pseudogene. This CDR3 region has 13 residues. CDR3 sequence (DNA): TGTGCCAGCAGCTCGCGGGGGACCGGGGAGCTGTTTTTT. Its protein product is CASSSRGTGELFF.

This clone was seen more than once but under ten times. The CDR3 here is CATCGLADYEQYF. The CDR3 DNA follows: TGTGCCACCTGTGGCCTAGCGGACTACGAGCAGTACTTC. The gene calls are TRBV6-4 and TRBJ2-7; 7 nucleotides align to TRBD2. Germline V lookup: CDR1 MRHNA, CDR2 SNTAGT. There are 13 residues in the CDR3. The V gene end was trimmed by 10 bases and the J gene end by 3 bases; junction bases not matched to a gene: 9.

This chain joins TRBV28 and TRBJ1-5; 8 bases align to TRBD1. V dropped 5 bases and J dropped 1; count of bases not matched to a gene: 7. Per germline, CDR1 MDHEN and CDR2 SYDVKM. There are 16 residues in the CDR3. The CDR3 region has the DNA TGTGCCAGCAGTCCGATGACAGGGGCGAGCAATCAGCCCCAGCATTTT. Translated: CASSPMTGASNQPQHF.